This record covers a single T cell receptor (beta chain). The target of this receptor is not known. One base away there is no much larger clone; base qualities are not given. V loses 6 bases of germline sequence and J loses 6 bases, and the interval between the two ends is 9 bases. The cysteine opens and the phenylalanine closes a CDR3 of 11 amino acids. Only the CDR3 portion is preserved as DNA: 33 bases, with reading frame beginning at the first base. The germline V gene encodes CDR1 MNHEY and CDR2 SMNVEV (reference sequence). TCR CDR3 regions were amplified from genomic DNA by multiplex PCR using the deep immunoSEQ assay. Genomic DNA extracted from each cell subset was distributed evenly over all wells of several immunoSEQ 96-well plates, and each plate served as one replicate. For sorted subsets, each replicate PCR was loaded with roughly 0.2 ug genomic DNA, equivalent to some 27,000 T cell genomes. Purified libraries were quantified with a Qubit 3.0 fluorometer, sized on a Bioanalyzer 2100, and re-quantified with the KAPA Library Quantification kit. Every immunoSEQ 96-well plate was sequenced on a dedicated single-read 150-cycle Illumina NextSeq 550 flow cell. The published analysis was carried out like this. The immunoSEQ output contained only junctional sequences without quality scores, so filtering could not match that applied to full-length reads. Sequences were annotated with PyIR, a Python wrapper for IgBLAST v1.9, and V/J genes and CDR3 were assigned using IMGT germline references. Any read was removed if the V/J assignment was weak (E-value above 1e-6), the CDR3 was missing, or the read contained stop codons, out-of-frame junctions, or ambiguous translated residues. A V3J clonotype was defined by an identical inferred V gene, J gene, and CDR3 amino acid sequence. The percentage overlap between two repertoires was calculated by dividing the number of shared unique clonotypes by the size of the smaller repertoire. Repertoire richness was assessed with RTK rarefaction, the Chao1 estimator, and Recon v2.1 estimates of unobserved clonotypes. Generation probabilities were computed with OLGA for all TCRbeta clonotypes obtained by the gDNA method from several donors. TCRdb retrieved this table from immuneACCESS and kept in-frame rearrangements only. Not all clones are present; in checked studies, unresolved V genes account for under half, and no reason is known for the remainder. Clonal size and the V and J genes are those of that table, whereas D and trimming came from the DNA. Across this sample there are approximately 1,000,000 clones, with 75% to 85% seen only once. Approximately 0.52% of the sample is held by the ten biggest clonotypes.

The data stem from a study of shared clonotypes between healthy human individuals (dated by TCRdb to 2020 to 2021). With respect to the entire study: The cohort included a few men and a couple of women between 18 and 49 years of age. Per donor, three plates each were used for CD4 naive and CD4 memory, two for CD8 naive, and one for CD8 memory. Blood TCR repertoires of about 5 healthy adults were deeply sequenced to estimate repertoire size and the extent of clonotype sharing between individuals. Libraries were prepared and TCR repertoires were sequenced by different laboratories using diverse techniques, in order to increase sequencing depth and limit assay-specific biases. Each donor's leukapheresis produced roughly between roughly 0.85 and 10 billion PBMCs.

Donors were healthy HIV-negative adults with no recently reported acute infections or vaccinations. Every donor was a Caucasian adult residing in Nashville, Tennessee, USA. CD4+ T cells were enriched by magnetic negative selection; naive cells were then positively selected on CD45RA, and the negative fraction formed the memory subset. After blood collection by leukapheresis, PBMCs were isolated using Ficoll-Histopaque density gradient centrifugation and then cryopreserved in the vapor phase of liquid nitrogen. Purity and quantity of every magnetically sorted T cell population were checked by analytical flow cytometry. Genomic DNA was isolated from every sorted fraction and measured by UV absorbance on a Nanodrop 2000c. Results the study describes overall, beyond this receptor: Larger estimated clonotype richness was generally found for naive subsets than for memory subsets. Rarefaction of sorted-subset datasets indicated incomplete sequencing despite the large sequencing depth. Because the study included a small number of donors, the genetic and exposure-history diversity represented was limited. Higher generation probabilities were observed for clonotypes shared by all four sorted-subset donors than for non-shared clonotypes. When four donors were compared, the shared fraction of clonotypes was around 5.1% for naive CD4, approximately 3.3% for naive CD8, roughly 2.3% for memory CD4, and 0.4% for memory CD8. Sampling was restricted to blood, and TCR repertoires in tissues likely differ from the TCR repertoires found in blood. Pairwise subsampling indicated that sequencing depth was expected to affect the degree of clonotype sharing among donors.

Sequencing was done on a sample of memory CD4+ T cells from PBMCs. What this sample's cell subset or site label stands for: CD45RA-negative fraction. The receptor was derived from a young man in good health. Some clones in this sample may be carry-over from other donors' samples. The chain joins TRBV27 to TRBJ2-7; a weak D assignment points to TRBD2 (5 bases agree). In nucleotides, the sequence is TGTGCCAGCAGCGGCGAGGGCGAGCAGTACTTC. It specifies CASSGEGEQYF.